Listed here are 27 T cell receptor beta chains from one sample, sequenced in a study of shared T cell receptors in the human thymus. Sequencing was performed with immunoSEQ multiplex PCR; in TCRdb, only in-frame clones are kept and a portion is missing. Of about 660,000 clones listed, around 87% are singletons. The same specimen was also included in a second study, on human thymus T cells.

Sequenced material: thymocytes. Every receptor here comes from a boy under two years old with a congenital heart defect.

J is TRBJ1-2 and V is TRBV4-3; possibly TRBD1 for D (6 bases). Trimming removed 0 bases at V and 7 bases at J, with 21 bases between. Germline assignment: CDR1 LGHNA and CDR2 YSLEER. CDR3 length: 17 residues. CDR3 protein: CASSQDGRQASLFGYTF. The CDR3 DNA sequence: TGCGCCAGCAGCCAAGATGGCCGACAGGCAAGTCTATTTGGCTACACCTTC.

The chain recombines TRBV30 with TRBJ2-7, with TRBD1 matching 8 bases. From germline, CDR1 is GTSNPN and CDR2 SVGIG (reference sequence). This CDR3 contains 16 residues. The V and J ends lost 3 bases and 1 base, in that order; junction bases with no gene match: 11. CDR3 residues: CAWRPKDRVGSYEQYF. The CDR3 coding sequence is TGTGCCTGGAGACCCAAGGACAGGGTGGGTTCCTACGAGCAGTACTTC.

The J gene is TRBJ2-7, the V gene TRBV9; TRBD2 matches 12 bases. Looked up from germline, CDR1 is SGDLS and CDR2 is YYNGEE. The V gene end was trimmed by 4 bases and the J gene end by 4 bases; junction bases not matched to a gene: 3. The CDR3 has 14 residues. CDR3 amino acids: CASSTGTSGYEQYF. CDR3 DNA: TGTGCCAGCAGCACCGGGACTAGCGGGTACGAGCAGTACTTC.

The chain carries TRBV10-3 and TRBJ2-7; a weak D match, TRBD1 (6 bases). CDR3 length: 12 amino acids. Germline values: CDR1 ENHRY, CDR2 SYGVKD. Trimming removed 9 bases from V and 4 bases from J, with 13 bases in between. The CDR3 DNA reads as TGTGCCATGGGACAAGGACAGTACGAGCAGTACTTC. As protein: CAMGQGQYEQYF.

The J gene is TRBJ1-1, the V gene TRBV4-1, with D uncertain. This CDR3 contains 14 residues. Germline V CDR1 and CDR2: MGHRA, YSYEKL. V dropped 0 bases and J dropped 1 base, with 6 bases sitting between them. CDR3 sequence reads: CASSQDQKNTEAFF. The CDR3 bases are TGCGCCAGCAGCCAAGATCAGAAGAACACTGAAGCTTTCTTT.

This chain joins TRBV2 and TRBJ1-2, with D unclear. CDR1 and CDR2 (germline): SNHLY, FYNNEI. The CDR3 covers 13 residues. Trimming pared 6 bases from V and 4 bases from J, leaving 12 bases between. The CDR3 bases are TGTGCCAGCAGCCGATCCCGGTTCTATGGCTACACCTTC. Residues: CASSRSRFYGYTF.

Concerning this clone: Additional DNA sequences in this sample encode the identical CDR3. This chain joins TRBV14 and TRBJ1-6, with D unresolved. V lost 1 base and J lost 6, with 19 bases in between. The germline V gene has CDR1 SGHDN and CDR2 FVKESK. There are 18 residues in the CDR3. Written as DNA, the CDR3 is TGTGCCAGCAGCCAAGGGAGGAGTGTGGAGGTCGCTAATTCACCCCTCCACTTT. Translating gives CASSQGRSVEVANSPLHF.

This chain uses TRBV5-4 with TRBJ1-1; 8 bases map to TRBD1. V dropped 2 bases and J dropped 1; count of bases not matched to a gene: 19. CDR3 size: 20 residues. CDR1 and CDR2 from the germline V gene are SGHNT and YYREEE (reference sequence). The CDR3: CASSLWGLSGTGDPNTEAFF. As DNA, the CDR3 is TGTGCCAGCAGCTTATGGGGGCTCTCCGGGACAGGCGACCCGAACACTGAAGCTTTCTTT.

The V call is TRBV5-6, the J call TRBJ1-5; a possible D gene is TRBD1 (6 bases). This CDR3 comprises 18 residues. The ends were cut back, 1 base at V and 3 bases at J, with 20 bases in the middle. Germline CDR1 reads SGHDT; CDR2 reads YYEEEE. This CDR3 is CASSLSSGQPVLNQPQHF. The CDR3 nucleotides are TGTGCCAGCAGCTTGTCCTCGGGACAACCAGTACTCAATCAGCCCCAGCATTTT.

The chain couples TRBV4-3 to TRBJ2-2, with a weak D call TRBD2 (6 bases). Trimming removed 2 bases at V and 3 bases at J, with 10 bases between. Germline V gene lookup returns CDR1 LGHNA and CDR2 YSLEER. This CDR3 has 15 residues. CDR3 region: CASSQFGSDTGELFF. DNA for the CDR3: TGCGCCAGCAGCCAATTCGGGAGTGACACCGGGGAGCTGTTTTTT.

The chain has TRBV2 and TRBJ2-2; 7 positions match TRBD1. V trimming: 7 bases; J trimming: 0 bases; junction bases outside the gene matches: 26. The germline gives CDR1 SNHLY, CDR2 FYNNEI. The CDR3 totals 22 residues. CDR3 coding DNA: TGTGCCAGCACTATAAACCGCCGTACGGGGACAGTACCCCGGTCGAACACCGGGGAGCTGTTTTTT. Protein product: CASTINRRTGTVPRSNTGELFF.

J is TRBJ2-1 and V is TRBV6-5; TRBD2 aligns across 8 bases. The V and J ends lost 7 bases and 2 bases, in that order; junction bases with no gene match: 7. This CDR3 region has 15 residues. The germline gives CDR1 MNHEY, CDR2 SVGAGI. The CDR3 nucleotides are TGTGCCAGCACCCTGTGGCGGGGGGCCTACAATGAGCAGTTCTTC. Its protein product is CASTLWRGAYNEQFF.

CDR3 region: CAISGTSENTGELFF. CDR3 in DNA: TGTGCCATCAGTGGTACTAGCGAAAACACCGGGGAGCTGTTTTTT. V gene TRBV10-3 combines with J gene TRBJ2-2, with 7 bases that match TRBD2. The J segment lost 2 bases and the V segment lost 4 bases, leaving 4 bases of the junction unmatched. The CDR3 covers 15 residues. Germline V gene sequence: CDR1 ENHRY, CDR2 SYGVKD.

In its sample, this clone was seen a few times. The rearrangement joins TRBV27 to TRBJ2-7, with 7 bases identical to TRBD1. There are 14 residues in the CDR3. Germline V gives CDR1 MNHEY, CDR2 SMNVEV (reference sequence). J was trimmed by 3 bases and V by 1 base; bases with no gene match: 3. The CDR3, as DNA: TGTGCCAGCAGTTTATTCCGGGACAGCTACGAGCAGTACTTC. Its translation: CASSLFRDSYEQYF.

The chain uses TRBV7-8 and TRBJ1-1; D is unclear. This CDR3 region has 13 residues. Trimming took 5 bases from V and 4 from J, leaving 11 bases between them. Germline V gene lookup returns CDR1 SGHVS and CDR2 FQNEAQ. In DNA, the CDR3 is TGTGCCAGCAGCCATCATCCCGGCACTGAAGCTTTCTTT. Translation: CASSHHPGTEAFF. Based on the CDR3 plus reference TRBV7-8 and TRBJ1-1, the full variable domain is GAGVSQSPRYKVAKRGQDVALRCDPISGHVSLFWYQQALGQGPEFLTYFQNEAQLDKSGLPSDRFFAERPEGSVSTLKIQRTQQEDSAVYLCASSHHPGTEAFFGQGTRLTVV.

This chain connects TRBV5-4 to TRBJ2-5, with a weak D call TRBD2 (6 bases). CDR1 and CDR2 from the germline V gene are SGHNT and YYREEE (reference sequence). The CDR3 has 17 residues. The ends were cut back, 0 bases at V and 1 base at J, with 16 bases in the middle. CDR3 loop: CASSLGGEIKTQETQYF. DNA of the CDR3: TGTGCCAGCAGCTTGGGGGGGGAGATAAAAACCCAAGAGACCCAGTACTTC.

This clone was observed once. The chain recombines TRBV14 with TRBJ1-2; the match to TRBD1 covers 7 bases. The CDR3 is 15 amino acids. With 0 bases clipped from V and 5 bases from J, the junction kept 6 bases outside the gene matches. Germline CDR1 reads SGHDN; CDR2 reads FVKESK. The chain's CDR3 is CASSQDNRGGYGYTF. The CDR3 DNA is TGTGCCAGCAGCCAAGATAACAGGGGAGGATATGGCTACACCTTC.

This chain joins TRBV10-2 and TRBJ2-2; 9 nucleotides align to TRBD2. CDR1 is WSHSY and CDR2 is SAAADI in the germline V gene. V lost 0 bases and J lost 0; bases outside the gene matches: 2. CDR3 length: 17 amino acids. This CDR3 is CASSESLAGTNTGELFF. The CDR3 DNA follows: TGCGCCAGCAGTGAGTCCCTAGCGGGGACGAACACCGGGGAGCTGTTTTTT.

The chain couples TRBV5-1 to TRBJ2-7; 10 nucleotides line up with TRBD1. Germline-derived CDR1 and CDR2 are SGHRS and YFSETQ. Trimming took 2 bases from V and 5 from J; bases not matched to a gene: 7. This CDR3 contains 15 residues. CDR3 in DNA: TGCGCCAGCAGCTTACCGACAGGGGGCAACCACGAGCAGTACTTC. Translating it yields CASSLPTGGNHEQYF.

V usage is TRBV28 and J usage is TRBJ2-6; D is uncertain. Trimming removed 6 bases from V and 3 bases from J, with 6 bases in between. CDR3 length: 13 residues. Per germline, CDR1 MDHEN and CDR2 SYDVKM. The CDR3 here is CASRFSGANVLTF. For the CDR3, the DNA is TGTGCCAGCAGGTTTAGTGGGGCCAACGTCCTGACTTTC.

The chain recombines TRBV19 with TRBJ1-5; 10 nucleotides agree with TRBD1. J was trimmed by 0 bases and V by 1 base; bases with no gene match: 9. The germline gives CDR1 LNHDA, CDR2 SQIVND (reference sequence). CDR3 length: 19 residues. This chain's CDR3 is CASSIGRDRGFDSNQPQHF. CDR3 sequence (DNA): TGTGCCAGTAGTATAGGCCGGGACAGGGGTTTTGATAGCAATCAGCCCCAGCATTTT.

The chain couples TRBV5-1 to TRBJ2-1; TRBD2 aligns across 12 bases. Germline V gene lookup returns CDR1 SGHRS and CDR2 YFSETQ. There are 17 residues in the CDR3. The V gene end was trimmed by 0 bases and the J gene end by 6 bases; junction bases not matched to a gene: 7. CDR3 bases: TGCGCCAGCAGCTTGGAGCTAGCGGGAGGGCCGGGCAATGAGCAGTTCTTC. Translated: CASSLELAGGPGNEQFF.

This clone was seen just once. The chain carries TRBV18 and TRBJ2-5; TRBD1 aligns across 7 bases. The CDR3 is 15 residues long. The junction had 6 bases not matched to a gene; V was cut back by 4 bases and J by 1 base. CDR1 is KGHSH and CDR2 is LQKENI in the germline V gene. The CDR3 loop reads CASSQQTGTQETQYF. The CDR3 DNA sequence: TGTGCCAGCTCACAACAGACAGGGACCCAAGAGACCCAGTACTTC.

The V and J genes are TRBV28 and TRBJ2-7; D unclear. The germline V and J ends were trimmed by 6 bases and 2 bases, with 5 bases remaining between them. CDR1 and CDR2 (germline): MDHEN, SYDVKM. CDR3 size: 11 residues. The DNA of the CDR3 is TGTGCCAGCAGAAGCACCTACGAGCAGTACTTC. Encoded protein: CASRSTYEQYF.

The table lists this clone with a count of one. The rearrangement joins TRBV10-3 to TRBJ2-7; TRBD2 aligns across 10 bases. The trim removed 6 bases at V and 1 base at J, leaving 15 bases unmatched. The germline V gene encodes CDR1 ENHRY and CDR2 SYGVKD. The CDR3 is 18 residues long. The CDR3 loop is CAISEIHLAGDSSYEQYF. In DNA form, the CDR3 reads TGTGCCATCAGCGAAATTCACCTAGCGGGAGATAGTTCCTACGAGCAGTACTTC.

This sequence joins TRBV4-3 and TRBJ2-7, with a possible D match to TRBD2 (7 bases). CDR3 length: 17 amino acids. Looked up from germline, CDR1 is LGHNA and CDR2 is YSLEER. Trimming took 2 bases from V and 0 from J, leaving 17 bases between them. Here the CDR3 DNA reads TGCGCCAGCAGCCAAACCCTAGAGGGGGAGGGCTCCTACGAGCAGTACTTC. Protein sequence: CASSQTLEGEGSYEQYF.

This clone has just one count. The CDR3 loop is CASILDRDRHEQYF. The CDR3 DNA is TGTGCCAGCATCTTGGACAGGGATCGACACGAGCAGTACTTC. V usage is TRBV2 and J usage is TRBJ2-7, with 8 bases lining up with TRBD1. In germline, CDR1 is SNHLY, CDR2 FYNNEI. V lost 7 bases, J lost 5 bases, and 10 bases stayed unmatched. The CDR3 extends over 14 amino acids.